This T cell receptor beta chain was retrieved from a study of cytomegalovirus exposure and HLA in healthy donors. Study results and caveats: A later analysis found most CMV-associated TCR beta chains apparently HLA-restricted. Productive rates of about 90% or about 30% were seen for most TCR beta V segments in an earlier analysis. Most subjects' HLA-A and HLA-B alleles were reportedly predicted from TCR beta sequences. Rare sequences made up most TCRs, while some public TCRs were found in many donors.

PCR amplification relied on 60 Vbeta primers (plus 13 Jbeta primers). Sequencing was performed with immunoSEQ multiplex PCR; in TCRdb, only in-frame clones are kept and a portion is missing. The table includes about 240,000 clones, about four fifths detected once. This CDR3 contains 14 residues. Germline CDR1 reads SEHNR; CDR2 reads FQNEAQ (reference sequence). Unmatched junction bases numbered 6, after V lost 4 bases and J lost 3 bases. Notes on this clone: The target antigen is unknown.

The material sequenced was PBMCs. V gene TRBV7-9 combines with J gene TRBJ2-7; 7 bases line up with TRBD1. The clonotype originates from a woman between 35 and 50 years old in good health and CMV-seropositive. CDR3 bases: TGTGCCAGCAGCTCCGGGACAGCACACTACGAGCAGTACTTC. As protein: CASSSGTAHYEQYF.